This T cell receptor beta chain was obtained from a study of T cell responses to AZD1222 COVID-19 vaccine (dated by TCRdb to about 2021). Regarding the study in general: AZD1222 recipients given second doses at about 4 weeks or at about 12 weeks were pooled, since spike-specific TCR depth and breadth were not found to differ between the two schedules. A total of approximately 250 trial participants underwent TCR sequencing, of whom 207 had received two doses of AZD1222 and approximately 25 had received two doses of the MenACWY control vaccine. Trial participants were enrolled into age subgroups of 18-55, 56-69 and 70-plus years, which contained approximately 150, 30 and 60 TCR-sequenced participants, respectively.

What this sample's time point label stands for: baseline before first vaccination. The vaccinee samples were drawn from two UK trials, COV001 and COV002, one of which was a single-blind randomized controlled phase 2/3 trial testing AZD1222 (ChAdOx1 nCoV-19) in healthy adults. For TCRbeta chain sequencing, PBMC samples were collected from trial participants at day 0 and at day 28 after the second dose. The CDR3 regions of human TCRbeta chains were analyzed by immunosequencing. The study's own analysis went as follows. TCRs in the repertoires were matched against a reference library of SARS-CoV-2-specific TCRs that had been generated with the MIRA antigen-specificity platform. Breadth meant the fraction of unique TCRs that were SARS-CoV-2-associated, whereas depth meant the fraction of total T cells that were SARS-CoV-2-associated. Using the MIRA data, each spike-specific TCR was mapped to the spike region that the TCR reacts to and placed in a CD4 or CD8 class. Log10-transformed breadth and depth values were compared by one-way ANOVA with Sidak's multiple comparisons tests. In its TCRdb copy, this immuneACCESS table keeps in-frame sequences only and misses some clones. Where compared with another copy, unresolved V genes explain less than half of these, and the others have no known cause. Clone size and V and J calls were adopted from that table, with D and trimming inferred from the DNA. Within this sample are 120,000 to 150,000 clones, with around 91% of them counted one time only. The top ten hold around 5.2% of the sample.

The CDR3 goes from the cysteine to the phenylalanine over 13 residues. Of all the DNA, just the CDR3 is kept, 39 bases in frame from base 1. The germline V gene yields SGHTA for CDR1 and FQGNSA for CDR2. Deletion took 6 bases off V and 1 base off J, with a span of 9 bases between the germline ends. On this clone: There is no known antigen for this receptor. One base away there is no much larger clone; base qualities are not given.

Summary of the overall study and its limitations: Nearly half of unique spike-specific TCRs reportedly recognized epitopes outside regions mutated in the B.1.351 and B.1.1.7 variants. Conclusions about previously exposed vaccinees are limited because only five to seven AZD1222 recipients were SARS-CoV-2 seropositive at baseline. The vaccine-associated CD4 TCRs covered the entire spike protein, and the dominant responses fell in regions 160-218 and 743-854. The 56-69-year group was small, and its depth increase did not reach significance, likely because of low power. Spike-specific TCR breadth and depth rose significantly after two AZD1222 doses compared with day 0 and with MenACWY recipients. Most participants were white British and females outnumbered males, and the authors suggested that clonal diversity may have been underestimated. Because no day 14 peak-response samples were available, repertoires were characterized only after the peak T cell response.

Recombination linked TRBV7-2 to TRBJ1-1; the D gene lacks a confident call. The source was peripheral blood, collected on day 0 of AZD1222 vaccination. The TCR sequence derives from an adult in good health. The CDR3 amino acid sequence is: CASRRYKNTEAFF. The DNA sequence is given as TGTGCCAGCAGACGTTACAAGAACACTGAAGCTTTCTTT.